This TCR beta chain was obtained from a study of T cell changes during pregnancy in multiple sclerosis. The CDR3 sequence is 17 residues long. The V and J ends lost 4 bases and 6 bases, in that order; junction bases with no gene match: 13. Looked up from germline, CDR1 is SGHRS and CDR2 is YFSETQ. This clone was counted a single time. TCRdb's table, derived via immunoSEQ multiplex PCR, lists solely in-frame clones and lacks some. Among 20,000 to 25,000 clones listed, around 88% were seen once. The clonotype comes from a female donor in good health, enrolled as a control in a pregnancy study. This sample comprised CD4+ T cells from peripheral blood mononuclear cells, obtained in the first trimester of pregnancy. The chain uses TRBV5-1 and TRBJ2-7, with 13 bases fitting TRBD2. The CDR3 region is CASSPGLAGDSVGEQYF. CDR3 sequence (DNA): TGCGCCAGCAGCCCAGGACTAGCGGGAGACTCCGTGGGCGAGCAGTACTTC.